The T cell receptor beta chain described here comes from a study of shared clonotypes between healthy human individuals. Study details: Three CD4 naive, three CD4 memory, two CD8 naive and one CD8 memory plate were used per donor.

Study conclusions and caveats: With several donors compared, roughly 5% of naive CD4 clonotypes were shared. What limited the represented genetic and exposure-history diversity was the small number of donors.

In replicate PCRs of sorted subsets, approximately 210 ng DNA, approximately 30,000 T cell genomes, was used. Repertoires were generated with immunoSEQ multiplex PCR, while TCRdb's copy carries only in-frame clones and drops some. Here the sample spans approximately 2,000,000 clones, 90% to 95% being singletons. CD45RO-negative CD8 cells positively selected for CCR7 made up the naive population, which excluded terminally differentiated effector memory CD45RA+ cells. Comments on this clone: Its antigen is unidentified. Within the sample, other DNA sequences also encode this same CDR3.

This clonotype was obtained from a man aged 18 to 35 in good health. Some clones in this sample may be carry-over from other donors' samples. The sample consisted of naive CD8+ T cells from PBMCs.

DNA for the CDR3: TGTGCCAGTAGTTTAGCGGGAGGACCCTACAATGAGCAGTTCTTC. As protein: CASSLAGGPYNEQFF. V usage is TRBV19 and J usage is TRBJ2-1, with TRBD2 matching 10 bases. Losses at the gene ends were 5 bases for V and 2 bases for J; bases not matched to a gene: 3. The CDR3 runs 15 residues. Germline V gives CDR1 LNHDA, CDR2 SQIVND (reference sequence).